The rows below give T cell receptor beta chains drawn from one sample of a study of T cell responses to AZD1222 COVID-19 vaccine. This table comes from immunoSEQ multiplex PCR, and its TCRdb copy is limited to in-frame clones, with some not included. The sample lists some 130,000 clones, 90% to 95% seen once, with approximately 6.5% in the top ten. The starting material was peripheral blood, obtained 28 days after the second AZD1222 dose. The origin of the receptors is an adult who received the AZD1222 COVID-19 vaccine. The CDR3 runs from the conserved cysteine through the conserved F or W. Clone size is given for some rows only: seen once, a few or many times, or a class if the clone is expanded.

v_gene	abundance	j_gene	CDR3aa
TRBV4-1	.	TRBJ1-6	CASSQDEQSTYNSPLHF
TRBV30	.	TRBJ1-2	CAWRGLFQDYGYTF
TRBV7-9	few	TRBJ1-5	CASSYEGVGNQPQHF
TRBV18	.	TRBJ2-7	CASSPPVGLLHEQYF
TRBV19	.	TRBJ1-5	CATRQDLNQPQHF
TRBV18	once	TRBJ2-3	CASSPPDYRPTDTQYF
TRBV7-8	once	TRBJ1-4	CASSSPPSQALNEKLFF
TRBV29-1	.	TRBJ1-2	CSVEQSPANYGYTF
TRBV9	.	TRBJ2-2	CASSVNARELFF
TRBV5-1	.	TRBJ2-5	CASSLATGGETQYF
TRBV18	.	TRBJ1-2	CASSPLEETSGMGYTF
TRBV4-1	.	TRBJ2-7	CASSQGPGTSYEQYF
TRBV19	.	TRBJ1-2	CASSSPGAKVGYTF
TRBV12-3/TRBV12-4	few	TRBJ1-1	CASSGTGTEAFF